This T cell receptor (beta chain) was retrieved from a study of cytomegalovirus exposure and HLA in healthy donors. For the study at large: As an earlier analysis found, around 190 million T cells yielded about 120 million unique TCR beta sequences. Broader study findings: Previous analysis showed most TCR beta V segments were productive about 90% or about 30% of the time.

PCR used 60 Vbeta primers and 13 Jbeta primers. The method was immunoSEQ multiplex PCR; TCRdb's version includes in-frame clones alone and lacks a portion of them. The data show about 120,000 clones, with 78% seen just once and over 1.2% held by the top ten. Per the germline V gene, CDR1 is SNHLY and CDR2 is FYNNEI. This CDR3 comprises 13 residues. V was shortened by 6 bases and J by 0 bases, with 9 bases between the two germline ends. Comment on this clone: Antigen: not known.

This chain joins TRBV2 and TRBJ2-7; TRBD2 is a possible D gene (6 bases). This TCR derives from a female donor in good health and CMV-seronegative. The sample consisted of PBMCs. The CDR3 sequence is CASSLALSYEQYF. For the CDR3, the DNA is TGTGCCAGCAGCCTAGCGCTCTCCTACGAGCAGTACTTC.